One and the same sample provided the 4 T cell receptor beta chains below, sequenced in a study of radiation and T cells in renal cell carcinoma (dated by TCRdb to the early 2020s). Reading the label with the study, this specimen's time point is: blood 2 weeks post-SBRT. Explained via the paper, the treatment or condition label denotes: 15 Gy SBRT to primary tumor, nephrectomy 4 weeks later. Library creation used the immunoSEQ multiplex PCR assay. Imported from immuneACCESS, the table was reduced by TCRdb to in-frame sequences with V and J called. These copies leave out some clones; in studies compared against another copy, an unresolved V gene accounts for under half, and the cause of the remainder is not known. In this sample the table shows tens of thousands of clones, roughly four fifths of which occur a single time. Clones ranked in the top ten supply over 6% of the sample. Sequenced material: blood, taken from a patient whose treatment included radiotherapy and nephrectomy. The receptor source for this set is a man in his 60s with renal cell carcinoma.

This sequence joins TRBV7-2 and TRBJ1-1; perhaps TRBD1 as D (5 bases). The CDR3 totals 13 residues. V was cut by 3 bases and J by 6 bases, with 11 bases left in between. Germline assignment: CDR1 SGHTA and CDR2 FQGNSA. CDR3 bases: TGTGCCAGCAGCTTGCTGCGGGGGGCTGAAGCTTTCTTT. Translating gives CASSLLRGAEAFF.

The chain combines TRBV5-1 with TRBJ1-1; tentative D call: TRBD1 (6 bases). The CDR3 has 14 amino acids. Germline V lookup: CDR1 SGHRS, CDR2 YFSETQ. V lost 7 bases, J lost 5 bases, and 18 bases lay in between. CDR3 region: CASSVGGGGTEAFF. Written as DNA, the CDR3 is TGCGCCAGCTCCGTGGGGGGCGGAGGGACTGAAGCTTTCTTT.

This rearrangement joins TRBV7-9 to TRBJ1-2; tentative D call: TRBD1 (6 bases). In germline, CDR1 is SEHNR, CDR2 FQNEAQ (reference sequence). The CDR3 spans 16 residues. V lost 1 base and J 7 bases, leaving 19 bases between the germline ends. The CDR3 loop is CASSLVIISPGAGYTF. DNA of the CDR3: TGTGCCAGCAGCTTAGTCATTATTTCACCGGGGGCTGGCTACACCTTC.

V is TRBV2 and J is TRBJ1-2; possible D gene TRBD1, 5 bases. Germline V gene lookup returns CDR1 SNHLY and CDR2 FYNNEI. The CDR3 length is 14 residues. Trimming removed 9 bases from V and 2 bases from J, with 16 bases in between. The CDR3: CASNPPGGNYGYTF. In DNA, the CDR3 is TGTGCCAGTAATCCCCCGGGGGGGAACTATGGCTACACCTTC.